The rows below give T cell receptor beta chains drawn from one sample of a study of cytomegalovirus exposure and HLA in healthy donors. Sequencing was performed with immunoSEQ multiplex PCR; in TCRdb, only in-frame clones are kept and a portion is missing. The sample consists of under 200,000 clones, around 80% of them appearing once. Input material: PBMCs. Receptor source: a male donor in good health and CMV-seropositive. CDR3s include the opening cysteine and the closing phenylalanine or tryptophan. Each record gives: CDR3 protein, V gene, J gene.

CDR3: CASPRSLGARTGSVNTEAFF
V: TRBV28
J: TRBJ1-1

CDR3: CATGQGSYTF
V: TRBV6-5
J: TRBJ1-2

CDR3: CASMGDSPSDTQYF
V: TRBV6-4
J: TRBJ2-3

CDR3: CASSLDRGGSGYTF
V: TRBV5-1
J: TRBJ1-2

CDR3: CASSWDQGDEQFF
V: TRBV18
J: TRBJ2-1

CDR3: CASSRTSGITYEQYF
V: TRBV14
J: TRBJ2-7

CDR3: CASTVGDYPTYNEQFF
V: TRBV5-1
J: TRBJ2-1

CDR3: CARTAATNEKLFF
V: TRBV2
J: TRBJ1-4

CDR3: CAWMLGAVEAFF
V: TRBV30
J: TRBJ1-1

CDR3: CTSSQVPTSGSPPEQFF
V: TRBV1
J: TRBJ2-1

CDR3: CASRLAGVIDTQYF
V: TRBV2
J: TRBJ2-3

CDR3: CASSYRVGQGTSEQYF
V: TRBV5-8
J: TRBJ2-7

CDR3: CASSDGGAQGQYF
V: TRBV2
J: TRBJ2-7

CDR3: CSVERDSKFYGYTF
V: TRBV29-1
J: TRBJ1-2

CDR3: CAWGGGGRGEQYF
V: TRBV30
J: TRBJ2-7

CDR3: CASSSLGSLDSPLHF
V: TRBV28
J: TRBJ1-6

CDR3: CASSRQGRSEQYF
V: TRBV5-1
J: .

CDR3: CASSSILQGTGANVLTF
V: TRBV7-9
J: TRBJ2-6

CDR3: CASTTGGSGANVLTF
V: TRBV5-1
J: TRBJ2-6

CDR3: CASSFATEDRAFF
V: TRBV5-5
J: TRBJ1-1

CDR3: CASSLVGQLDGYTF
V: TRBV27
J: TRBJ1-2

CDR3: CASSVVAGGSYEQYF
V: TRBV2
J: TRBJ2-7

CDR3: CASSREGRGYTF
V: TRBV19
J: TRBJ1-2

CDR3: CASSLRPGGNQPQHF
V: TRBV27
J: TRBJ1-5

CDR3: CASSIGQGYADTGELFF
V: TRBV11-3
J: TRBJ2-2

CDR3: CASSVGGRTPDTQYF
V: TRBV9
J: TRBJ2-3

CDR3: CASSSDSSGANVLTF
V: TRBV19
J: TRBJ2-6

CDR3: CASSPPASGRTYEQYF
V: TRBV18
J: TRBJ2-7

CDR3: CASSLDREGETQYF
V: TRBV5-1
J: TRBJ2-5

CDR3: CASSQEIGGRETQYF
V: TRBV4-2
J: TRBJ2-5

CDR3: CASSLTGTAVSGANVLTF
V: TRBV27
J: TRBJ2-6

CDR3: CASSAKIDTQYF
V: TRBV9
J: TRBJ2-3

CDR3: CASSDLTGDAYYGYTF
V: TRBV5-5
J: TRBJ1-2

CDR3: CASSQWTGTYEQYF
V: TRBV5-1
J: TRBJ2-7

CDR3: CASSWGQGNIQYF
V: TRBV27
J: TRBJ2-4

CDR3: CASSQVEPGQGYEQYF
V: TRBV4-2
J: TRBJ2-7

CDR3: CASSSGTRGSETQYF
V: TRBV7-2
J: TRBJ2-5

CDR3: CATSSGQSPRGNQPQHF
V: TRBV27
J: TRBJ1-5

CDR3: CASSRQGSNTEAFF
V: TRBV6-5
J: TRBJ1-1

CDR3: CATQEAGGFSYEQYF
V: TRBV6-6
J: .

CDR3: CASSLLAGGPKNIQYF
V: TRBV14
J: TRBJ2-4

CDR3: CASSLLSGDYTGELFF
V: TRBV19
J: TRBJ2-2

CDR3: CASSHGQGLEQYF
V: TRBV16
J: TRBJ2-7

CDR3: CASSLGLADLYEQYF
V: TRBV5-4
J: TRBJ2-7

CDR3: CASSALGLAGVDEQFF
V: TRBV6-1
J: TRBJ2-1

CDR3: CASSLAAGFNEQFF
V: TRBV27
J: TRBJ2-1

CDR3: CASVSGEGMNTEAFF
V: TRBV19
J: TRBJ1-1

CDR3: CASSMSSGSINEQFF
V: TRBV19
J: TRBJ2-1

CDR3: CSVAFDSLNTEAFF
V: TRBV29-1
J: TRBJ1-1

CDR3: CASTDSSLVGYTF
V: TRBV27
J: TRBJ1-2

CDR3: CACIRLSVTGELFF
V: TRBV30
J: TRBJ2-2

CDR3: CAIMAVENTEAFF
V: TRBV10-3
J: TRBJ1-1

CDR3: CASSQGQGAQPQHF
V: TRBV4-2
J: TRBJ1-5

CDR3: CASSPGLAGPNEQFF
V: TRBV7-3
J: TRBJ2-1

CDR3: CASSRTSGLGTDTQYF
V: TRBV18
J: TRBJ2-3

CDR3: CASSTTQYNEQFF
V: TRBV5-1
J: TRBJ2-1

CDR3: CASSVGWTGDNYGYTF
V: TRBV9
J: TRBJ1-2